What follows are 12 T cell receptor beta chains derived from one specimen sequenced in a study of tumor-infiltrating lymphocytes in primary liver carcinoma. Taking about 19-31 mg of unsorted bulk tissue, the authors co-extracted RNA and DNA. A primer in the constant region served to generate TCR beta cDNA from approximately 500 ng of total RNA. Construction of TCR beta libraries relied on three successive nested multiplex PCR rounds employing slightly modified ARM-PCR. Two initial PCR rounds of roughly 10 cycles each paired TRBV1-TRBV30 forward primers with a C-beta reverse primer. TCRdb redid the calling of the multiplex PCR reads with MiXCR, one entry per CDR3 protein. This table has 150,000 to 200,000 distinct CDR3 sequences, around four fifths appearing once. Sequencing was done on a sample of tumor tissue from primary liver carcinoma. These receptors all come from a man aged 35-49 years with primary liver carcinoma and hepatitis B virus infection.

V and J are TRBV11-2 and TRBJ2-3, with 9 bases identical to TRBD2. The J segment lost 3 bases and the V segment lost 5 bases, leaving 18 bases of the junction unmatched. Germline CDR1 SGHAT, CDR2 FQNNGV. This CDR3 region has 19 residues. DNA for the CDR3: TGTGCCAGCAGCCGATCACCGAGATTAGCGGGAGAGAGTACAGATACGCAGTATTTT. It is translated as CASSRSPRLAGESTDTQYF.

To note about this clonotype: An end of the junction differs from the germline gene, which may be a read error. The rearrangement joins TRBV11-2 to TRBJ2-1, with D tentatively TRBD2 (6 bases). Germline assignment: CDR1 SGHAT and CDR2 FQNNGV. The CDR3 sequence is 17 residues long. The CDR3 region is CASSPRPLSGDSDEQSF. CDR3 bases: TGTGCCAGCAGCCCACGACCACTATCGGGAGATAGTGATGAGCAGTCCTTC. Supplemented by reference TRBV11-2 and TRBJ2-1, the full variable domain reads EAGVAQSPRYKIIEKRQSVAFWCNPISGHATLYWYQQILGQGPKLLIQFQNNGVVDDSQLPKDRFSAERLKGVDSTLKIQPAKLEDSAVYLCASSPRPLSGDSDEQSFGPGTRLTVL.

The rearrangement uses TRBV4-2 and TRBJ2-1; TRBD1 aligns across 9 bases. The length of the CDR3 is 16 residues. J gave up 8 bases and V 3 bases, and 11 bases lay outside the gene matches. Germline V gene lookup returns CDR1 LGHNA and CDR2 YNFKEQ. CDR3 region: CASSHGGGQGNYEQFF. The CDR3 DNA follows: TGTGCCAGCAGCCACGGCGGGGGACAGGGCAACTATGAGCAGTTCTTC.

The chain joins TRBV6-1 to TRBJ2-3; the D is unclear. Per germline, CDR1 MNHNS and CDR2 SASEGT. The length of the CDR3 is 15 residues. The CDR3 coding sequence is TGTGCTGCAGCCCCCACAGTGGCGATGACAGATACGCAGTATTTT. It codes for CAAAPTVAMTDTQYF.

Regarding this clonotype: The junction departs from the called germline gene at one end, perhaps through a read error. The chain uses TRBV12-3 or TRBV12-4 and TRBJ2-3, with 8 bases matching TRBD2. The CDR3 sequence is 16 residues long. CDR3: CASSLDSSGSTNTQYF. The CDR3, as DNA: TGTGCCAGTAGTTTAGATTCCAGCGGGAGCACAAATACGCAGTATTTT.

This clonotype has a single count. At one end, the junction sequence differs from germline, possibly due to a read error. V gene TRBV4-2 combines with J gene TRBJ2-7; D uncertain. Looked up from germline, CDR1 is LGHNA and CDR2 is YNFKEQ. This CDR3 has 14 amino acids. The CDR3 sequence is CASGQEAGSYEQYF. In nucleotides, the CDR3 is TGTGCCAGCGGCCAAGAAGCAGGATCCTACGAGCAGTATTTC.

Concerning this clonotype: Mismatch with germline at one junction end may stem from a read error. This chain uses TRBV4-1 with TRBJ2-1, with D hard to call. There are 14 residues in the CDR3. Germline CDR1 is MGHRA and CDR2 is YSYEKL. The CDR3 sequence: CASSQAGLLSEQLF. The CDR3 region has the DNA TGCGCCAGCAGCCAAGCGGGTTTATTAAGTGAGCAGTTATTT.

As concerns this clonotype: A much larger clone lies one base from this, so it may be a read error. The V gene is TRBV2, the J gene TRBJ2-3; 12 bases match TRBD2. CDR3 length: 14 amino acids. J was trimmed by 5 bases and V by 4 bases; bases with no gene match: 1. CDR1 and CDR2 from the germline V gene are SNHLY and FYNNEI. DNA of the CDR3: TGTGCCAGCAGTGGACTAGCGGGAGTAGATACGCAGTATTTT. It is translated as CASSGLAGVDTQYF.

Note on this clonotype: The final CDR3 position lacks the conserved phenylalanine or tryptophan, pointing to a likely read error. No DNA is shown, since the ends of the CDR3 on it are uncertain; the CDR3 is the one TCRdb lists. The chain is built from TRBV12-3 or TRBV12-4 and TRBJ2-7. The CDR3 sequence runs 14 residues, both termini included. The CDR3 loop is CASTLTAERPNPYL.

The chain is built from TRBV10-3 and TRBJ2-7; TRBD1 might be the D (6 bases). This CDR3 has 13 amino acids. The V gene lost 7 bases and the J gene lost 7 bases, with 17 bases spanning the gap. Germline assignment: CDR1 ENHRY and CDR2 SYGVKD. The CDR3 region is CAITGKGVGEQYF. CDR3 nucleotides: TGTGCCATCACTGGAAAGGGGGTCGGGGAGCAGTACTTC.

The rearrangement uses TRBV10-3 and TRBJ1-5, with D unclear. Germline-derived CDR1 and CDR2 are ENHRY and SYGVKD. The CDR3 runs 14 residues. The CDR3 DNA sequence: TGTGTCAACAGTGACACTTGGGGCAATCAGCCCCAGCATTTT. Residues: CVNSDTWGNQPQHF.

Remarks on this clonotype: Given the absence of the conserved phenylalanine or tryptophan at the CDR3 end, a read error is likely. The chain carries TRBV30 and TRBJ2-1; D is uncertain. The CDR3 runs to 11 residues. CDR1 GTSNPN and CDR2 SVGIG come from the germline V gene (reference sequence). CDR3 nucleotides: TGTGCCTTGAGTGAGGTAGAGGAGCAGTTCTTA. As protein: CALSEVEEQFL.